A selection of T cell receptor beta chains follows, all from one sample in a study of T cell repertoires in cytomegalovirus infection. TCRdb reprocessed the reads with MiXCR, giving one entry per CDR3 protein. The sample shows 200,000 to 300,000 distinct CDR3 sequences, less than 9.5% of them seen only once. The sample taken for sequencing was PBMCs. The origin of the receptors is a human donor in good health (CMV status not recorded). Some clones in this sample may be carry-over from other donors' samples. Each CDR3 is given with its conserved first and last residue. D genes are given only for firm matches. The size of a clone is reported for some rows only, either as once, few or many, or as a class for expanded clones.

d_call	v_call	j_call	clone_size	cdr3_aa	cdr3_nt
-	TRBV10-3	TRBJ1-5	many	CAISDTGTQPQHF	TGTGCCATCAGTGATACCGGGACTCAGCCCCAGCATTTT
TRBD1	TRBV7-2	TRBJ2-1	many	CASSPLPSTGNNEQFF	TGTGCCAGCAGCCCCCTTCCCTCGACAGGGAACAATGAGCAGTTCTTC
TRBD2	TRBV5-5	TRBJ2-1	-	CASSLMLREDGNEQFF	TGTGCCAGCAGCTTGATGTTGCGGGAGGACGGTAATGAGCAGTTCTTC
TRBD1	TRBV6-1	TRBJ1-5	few	CATSDRGNQPQHF	TGTGCCACTTCGGACAGGGGGAATCAGCCCCAGCATTTT
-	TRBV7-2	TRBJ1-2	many	CASSLDGTRQDYTF	TGTGCCAGCAGCTTAGATGGGACGCGCCAAGACTACACCTTC
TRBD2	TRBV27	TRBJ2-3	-	CASTTGLAFPPDTHF	TGTGCCAGCACCACGGGACTAGCGTTCCCCCCGGATACGCATTTT
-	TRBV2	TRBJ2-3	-	CASRLRDWPTDTQYF	TGTGCCAGCAGACTCCGGGACTGGCCCACAGATACGCAGTATTTT
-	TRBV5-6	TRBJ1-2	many	CASSSELKRDNYGYTF	TGTGCCAGCAGCTCCGAACTGAAAAGGGACAACTATGGCTACACCTTC
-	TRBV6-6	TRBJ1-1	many	CASQLVKNTEAFF	TGTGCCAGCCAGTTAGTGAAGAACACTGAAGCTTTCTTT
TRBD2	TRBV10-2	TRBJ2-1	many	CASSPNSGGGYEQFF	TGCGCCAGCAGCCCGAATAGCGGGGGGGGTTATGAGCAGTTCTTC
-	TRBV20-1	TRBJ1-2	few	CSAEERVLGGDGYTF	TGCAGTGCTGAGGAAAGGGTTCTGGGGGGGGATGGCTACACCTTC
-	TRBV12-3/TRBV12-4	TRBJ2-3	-	CASSLGRGIGTDTQYF	TGTGCCAGCAGTTTAGGGAGGGGGATCGGCACAGATACGCAGTATTTT
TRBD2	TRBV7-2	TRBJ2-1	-	CASSLAHLAGSLEQFF	TGTGCCAGCAGCTTAGCGCACCTAGCGGGGTCCTTGGAGCAGTTCTTC
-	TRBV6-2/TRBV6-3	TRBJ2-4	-	CASTPLGENIQYF	TGTGCCAGCACCCCACTGGGGGAAAACATTCAGTACTTC
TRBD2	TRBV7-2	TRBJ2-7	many	CASSLLSSGEYEQYF	TGTGCCAGCAGCTTATTGTCTAGCGGGGAATACGAGCAGTACTTC
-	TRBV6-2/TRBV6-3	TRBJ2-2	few	CAIKDGGPNTGELFF	TGTGCCATTAAAGACGGGGGACCAAACACCGGGGAGCTGTTTTTT
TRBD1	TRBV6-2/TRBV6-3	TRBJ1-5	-	CASSRDRKNQPQHF	TGTGCCAGCAGCAGGGACAGGAAAAATCAGCCCCAGCATTTT
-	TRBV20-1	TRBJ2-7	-	CSARMYGGDEQYF	TGCAGTGCTAGAATGTACGGGGGAGACGAGCAGTACTTC
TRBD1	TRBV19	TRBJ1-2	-	CASSPRGRGYTF	TGTGCCAGTAGCCCCAGGGGGCGAGGCTACACCTTC
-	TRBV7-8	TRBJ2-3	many	CASSSRATDTQYF	TGTGCCAGCAGCTCCCGGGCCACAGATACGCAGTATTTT
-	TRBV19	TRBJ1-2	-	CASSIVEGVSYGYTF	TGTGCCAGTAGTATAGTCGAGGGGGTCTCCTATGGCTACACCTTC
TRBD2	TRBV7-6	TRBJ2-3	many	CASSLALAGPTDTQYF	TGTGCCAGCAGCTTAGCGCTAGCGGGCCCCACAGATACGCAGTATTTT
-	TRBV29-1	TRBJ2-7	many	CSVTGTYEQYF	TGCAGCGTTACAGGCACCTACGAGCAGTACTTC
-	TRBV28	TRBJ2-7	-	CASSLYGTATYEQYF	TGTGCCAGCAGTTTATATGGGACCGCTACCTACGAGCAGTACTTC
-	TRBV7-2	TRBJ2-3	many	CASSLGRAGGTDTQYF	TGTGCCAGCAGCTTAGGCAGGGCTGGAGGCACAGATACGCAGTATTTT
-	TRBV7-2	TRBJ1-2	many	CASSTATANYGYTF	TGTGCCAGCAGCACCGCGACAGCTAACTATGGCTACACCTTC
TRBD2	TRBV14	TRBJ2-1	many	CASSPIAGWGHNEQFF	TGTGCCAGCAGCCCCATAGCGGGATGGGGTCACAATGAGCAGTTCTTC
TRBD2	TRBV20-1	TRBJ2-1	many	CSASLAGGNEQFF	TGCAGTGCTAGCCTAGCGGGAGGGAATGAGCAGTTCTTC
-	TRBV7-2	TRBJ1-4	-	CASSSGGLAWSRGTNEKLFF	TGTGCCAGCAGCTCCGGGGGCCTAGCATGGTCGAGAGGAACTAATGAAAAACTGTTTTTT
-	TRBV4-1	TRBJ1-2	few	CASSQDFQVTNYGYTF	TGCGCCAGCAGCCAAGATTTCCAGGTGACTAACTATGGCTACACCTTC
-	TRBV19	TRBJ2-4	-	CASTMTATTIAKNIQYF	TGTGCCAGTACCATGACAGCTACCACGATAGCCAAAAACATTCAGTACTTC
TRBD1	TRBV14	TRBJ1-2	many	CASSLPGQGTYGYTF	TGTGCCAGCAGCCTCCCGGGACAGGGGACCTATGGCTACACCTTC
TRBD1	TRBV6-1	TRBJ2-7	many	CASSRGQGTSSYEQYF	TGTGCCAGCAGTCGGGGACAGGGGACGTCCTCCTACGAGCAGTACTTC
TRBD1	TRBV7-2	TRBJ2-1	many	CASSPRGGTGGYNEQFF	TGTGCCAGCAGCCCCCGTGGGGGGACAGGGGGCTACAATGAGCAGTTCTTC
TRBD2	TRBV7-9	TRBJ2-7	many	CASSSSLAGAEEQYF	TGTGCCAGCAGCTCCTCGCTAGCGGGGGCCGAAGAGCAGTACTTC
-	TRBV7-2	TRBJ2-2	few	CASSFSGRSTGELFF	TGTGCCAGCAGCTTCTCGGGGAGGTCCACCGGGGAGCTGTTTTTT
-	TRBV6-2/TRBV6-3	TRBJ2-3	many	CASSYPHTDTQYF	TGTGCCAGCAGTTATCCTCACACAGATACGCAGTATTTT
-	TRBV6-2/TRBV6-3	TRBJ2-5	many	CASGDYQETQYF	TGTGCCTCGGGGGACTACCAAGAGACCCAGTACTTC
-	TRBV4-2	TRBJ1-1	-	CASSQEGTYTEAFF	TGTGCCAGCAGCCAAGAGGGGACTTACACTGAAGCTTTCTTT
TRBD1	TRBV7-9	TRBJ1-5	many	CASSYMPPLAGQENQPQHF	TGTGCCAGCAGCTATATGCCTCCCCTAGCGGGACAGGAAAACCAGCCCCAGCATTTT
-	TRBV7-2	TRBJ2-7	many	CASSLGRASYEQYF	TGTGCCAGCAGCTTAGGGAGAGCCAGCTACGAGCAGTACTTC
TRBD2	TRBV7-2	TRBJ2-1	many	CASSLNRGTSGGPNEQFF	TGTGCCAGCAGCTTAAATCGCGGGACTAGCGGGGGGCCAAATGAGCAGTTCTTC
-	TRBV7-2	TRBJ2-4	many	CASSTGLAKNIQYF	TGTGCCAGCAGCACAGGTTTAGCCAAAAACATTCAGTACTTC
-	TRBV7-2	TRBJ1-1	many	CASSGGALNTEAFF	TGTGCCAGCTCAGGTGGGGCGCTGAACACTGAAGCTTTCTTT
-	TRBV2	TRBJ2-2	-	CASCVNSVWKNTGELFF	TGTGCCAGCTGTGTCAATTCGGTGTGGAAGAACACCGGGGAGCTGTTTTTT